These T cell receptor beta chains were read from a single sample in a study of control samples from healthy donors and cancer patients. Clones were read by immunoSEQ multiplex PCR, and TCRdb kept only the in-frame ones, dropping some. The repertoire holds about 120,000 clones, with roughly 90% as singletons. Sequencing was done on a sample of blood. These receptors came from a woman aged 18-35 years in good health. CDR3s include the opening cysteine and the closing phenylalanine or tryptophan. Each record gives: CDR3 length, V gene, D gene, J gene, clone size, CDR3 DNA, CDR3 protein. A D gene is named only where the DNA matches it firmly. Clone size is given for some rows only: seen once, a few or many times, or a class if the clone is expanded.

13	TRBV20-1	-	TRBJ2-5	-	TGCAGTGCTAGTCGGCAGCGAAGGCAGACCCAGTACTTC	CSASRQRRQTQYF
15	TRBV15	-	TRBJ1-5	-	TGTGCCACCAGCAGAGACCGGGGTCTAGCTCAGCCCCAGCATTTT	CATSRDRGLAQPQHF
15	TRBV10-2	TRBD1	TRBJ2-1	-	TGCGCCAGTGAGGGGACGGGACAGGGGGTAGGTGAGCAGTTCTTC	CASEGTGQGVGEQFF
13	TRBV24-1	TRBD1	TRBJ1-1	once	TGTGCCACCCGAACGACAGGGGGCACTGAAGCTTTCTTT	CATRTTGGTEAFF
14	TRBV10-1	-	TRBJ2-7	few	TGCGCCAGCAGTGATGGGGGTAGCTCCTACGAGCAGTACTTC	CASSDGGSSYEQYF
12	TRBV28	-	TRBJ1-3	-	TGTGCCAGCAGTTCTCTCGGAAACACCATATATTTT	CASSSLGNTIYF
19	TRBV6-2/TRBV6-3	-	TRBJ2-7	-	-	CASSHRAGGSGVPIYEQYF
15	TRBV11-2	TRBD1	TRBJ2-3	-	TGTGCCAGCAGCTGGGGACAGGGAATTTTGGATACGCAGTATTTT	CASSWGQGILDTQYF
13	TRBV18	-	TRBJ1-2	few	TGTGCCAGCTCACCGGAGGGGTCCTATGGCTACACCTTC	CASSPEGSYGYTF
16	TRBV5-5	-	TRBJ2-3	-	TGTGCCAGTAGCTTGGTACCCCCCGTGAGCACAGATACGCAGTATTTT	CASSLVPPVSTDTQYF
14	TRBV2	-	TRBJ2-2	-	TGTGCCAGCCGAGGGGTCCCGAACACCGGGGAGCTGTTTTTT	CASRGVPNTGELFF
14	TRBV27	-	TRBJ2-7	-	TGTGCCAGCAGGACGGGACTCCTCCACTCCGAGCAGTACTTC	CASRTGLLHSEQYF
16	TRBV19	TRBD1	TRBJ1-1	-	TGTGCCAGTACGACTAGGGGACAGGGAAAAGGGGCTGAAGCTTTCTTT	CASTTRGQGKGAEAFF
14	TRBV5-1	TRBD1	TRBJ1-5	-	TGCGCCAGCAGCTTGACAGGGGGCAATCAGCCCCAGCATTTT	CASSLTGGNQPQHF
13	TRBV18	-	TRBJ2-4	-	TGTGCCAGCTCACAGACAGATGCGGACATTCAGTACTTC	CASSQTDADIQYF
14	TRBV7-6	TRBD2	TRBJ2-5	-	TGTGCCAGCAGCCCCAGGGACTATCGTGAGACCCAGTACTTC	CASSPRDYRETQYF
12	TRBV12-3/TRBV12-4	-	TRBJ1-5	-	TGTGCCAGCAGTTCCGAAGGAGCTCTCCAGCATTTT	CASSSEGALQHF
13	TRBV5-1	TRBD1	TRBJ2-1	once	TGCGCCAGCAAACCGGGACAGGGTTACGAGCAGTTCTTC	CASKPGQGYEQFF
15	TRBV5-6	-	TRBJ1-1	once	TGTGCCAGCAGCTTAGTGGGCGCGGGGGGCACTGAAGCTTTCTTT	CASSLVGAGGTEAFF
14	TRBV5-6	-	TRBJ2-1	-	TGTGCCAGCAGCTTGAGGACAGCCTACAATGAGCAGTTCTTC	CASSLRTAYNEQFF
15	TRBV6-5	-	TRBJ2-1	-	TGTGCCAGCAGCCTTATAGGGGGGAGTTACAATGAGCAGTTCTTC	CASSLIGGSYNEQFF
13	TRBV7-9	-	TRBJ2-1	-	TGTGCCAGCAGTCTATTCGTCTTCGATGAGCAGTTCTTC	CASSLFVFDEQFF
15	TRBV19	-	TRBJ1-5	-	TGTGCCAGTATCCGAGACAACAAAAGCAATCAGCCCCAGCATTTT	CASIRDNKSNQPQHF
18	TRBV23-1	TRBD1	TRBJ1-5	-	TGCGCCAGCAGTCAATCATCGGTGGACAGGTCTGAGGCTCAGCCCCAGCATTTT	CASSQSSVDRSEAQPQHF
16	TRBV7-2	TRBD2	TRBJ2-7	few	TGTGCCAGCAGCTCGCGACTAAGCGGGGGCTCTCTTGAGCAGTACTTC	CASSSRLSGGSLEQYF
14	TRBV6-2/TRBV6-3	-	TRBJ1-2	-	TGTGCCAGCAGTGCTAACAGATTCAACTATGGCTACACCTTC	CASSANRFNYGYTF
15	TRBV12-5	TRBD1	TRBJ2-3	-	TGTGCTAGTGGCGGACAGGGTTTGGCCACAGATACGCAGTATTTT	CASGGQGLATDTQYF
15	TRBV5-4	TRBD1	TRBJ2-2	once	TGTGCCAGCAGCTTTGGACAGGGGAACACCGGGGAGCTGTTTTTT	CASSFGQGNTGELFF
14	TRBV28	-	TRBJ1-2	-	TGTGCCAGCAGTTTCCGCCAAGCTAACTATGGCTACACCTTC	CASSFRQANYGYTF